The T cell receptor beta chain described here comes from a study of T cell responses to AZD1222 COVID-19 vaccine. At the level of the study: Both about-4-week and about-12-week second-dose recipients were combined.

Germline CDR1 reads MNHEY; CDR2 reads SMNVEV (reference sequence). This CDR3 is 16 amino acids long. Unmatched junction bases numbered 15, after V lost 8 bases and J lost 4 bases. TCRdb keeps only in-frame clones here, not all; method: immunoSEQ multiplex PCR. Of some 140,000 clones in the sample, less than 95% were seen once. Note on this clone: As yet, its antigen is unknown.

Study conclusions and caveats: Clonal diversity was possibly underestimated, and the donors were mostly white British, with more females. Scientists sampled the repertoires only once the peak T cell response had passed. Spike-specific TCR breadth and depth both grew after two AZD1222 doses.

The sequenced sample was peripheral blood, obtained on day 0 of AZD1222 vaccination. This TCR was recovered from an adult in good health. The V gene is TRBV27, the J gene TRBJ1-2; 8 bases line up with TRBD1. DNA of the CDR3: TGTGCCAGCCTACCCATTCACAGGGGGAACCCCTATGGCTACACCTTC. It encodes CASLPIHRGNPYGYTF.